The sequence of this T cell receptor beta chain was determined in a study of long-term antiretroviral therapy in people with HIV. This clone is a singleton in its sample. V was pared by 6 bases and J by 4 bases, with 6 bases between. This CDR3 comprises 11 residues. In germline, CDR1 is ENHRY, CDR2 SYGVKD. At survey level, the immunoSEQ assay was run in its v3.0 version. Profiling relied on immunoSEQ multiplex PCR, and the TCRdb table lists in-frame clones only, not all of them. The sample carries tens of thousands of clones, roughly 85% recorded once. The chain employs TRBV10-3 and TRBJ1-2, with D hard to call. The sample was unsorted PBMCs, taken roughly 3.5 years after starting antiretroviral therapy. This TCR came from a man between 18 and 35 years old with HIV. CDR3 protein: CAIREGYGYTF. The CDR3 DNA reads TGTGCCATCAGGGAGGGCTATGGCTACACCTTC.